A single sample is the source of the 17 T cell receptor beta chains below, sequenced in a study of cytomegalovirus exposure and HLA in healthy donors. It was with 60 Vbeta and 13 Jbeta primers that the PCR ran. The protocol was immunoSEQ multiplex PCR, while the TCRdb copy is restricted to in-frame clones and leaves out a portion. The sample records some 96,000 clones, about 80% being singletons. The sequencing input was PBMCs. The receptor source for this set is a woman in her fifties or sixties in good health and CMV-seronegative.

This clone was seen a few times. This chain uses TRBV5-1 with TRBJ2-1, with TRBD2 matching 11 bases. Germline lookup yields CDR1 SGHRS and CDR2 YFSETQ. After removal of 0 bases from V and 8 bases from J, the junction contained 10 bases not matched to a gene. The CDR3 covers 17 residues. The CDR3 sequence is CASSLVPGTSGGYEQFF. The DNA of the CDR3 is TGCGCCAGCAGCTTGGTTCCCGGGACTAGCGGAGGATATGAGCAGTTCTTC. Drawing the rest from reference TRBV5-1 and TRBJ2-1, the complete variable domain is KAGVTQTPRYLIKTRGQQVTLSCSPISGHRSVSWYQQTPGQGLQFLFEYFSETQRNKGNFPGRFSGRQFSNSRSEMNVSTLELGDSALYLCASSLVPGTSGGYEQFFGPGTRLTVL.

The V and J genes are TRBV30 and TRBJ2-1; 7 bases align to TRBD1. The CDR3 extends over 13 amino acids. Trimming took 7 bases from V and 0 from J; bases not matched to a gene: 3. Germline V lookup: CDR1 GTSNPN, CDR2 SVGIG (reference sequence). CDR3 in DNA: TGTGCCTACTCAGGGGGCTCCTACAATGAGCAGTTCTTC. Translating it yields CAYSGGSYNEQFF.

The rearrangement links TRBV5-1 to TRBJ1-1; 9 bases map to TRBD1. The junction had 11 bases not matched to a gene; V was cut back by 4 bases and J by 4 bases. Germline CDR1 reads SGHRS; CDR2 reads YFSETQ. This CDR3 has 16 amino acids. CDR3 coding DNA: TGCGCCAGCAGCAAGGGACAGGGTGAAGTTGGCACTGAAGCTTTCTTT. Its translation is CASSKGQGEVGTEAFF.

This chain joins TRBV18 and TRBJ2-5; D might be TRBD1 (6 bases). V lost 3 bases and J lost 4, with 12 bases in between. Per the germline V gene, CDR1 is KGHSH and CDR2 is LQKENI. CDR3 length equals 14 residues. The CDR3 protein is CASSPGTSRETQYF. DNA of the CDR3: TGTGCCAGCTCACCTGGGACATCAAGAGAGACCCAGTACTTC. The full variable domain, rest sourced from reference TRBV18 and TRBJ2-5, is NAGVMQNPRHLVRRRGQEARLRCSPMKGHSHVYWYRQLPEEGLKFMVYLQKENIIDESGMPKERFSAEFPKEGPSILRIQQVVRGDSAAYFCASSPGTSRETQYFGPGTRLLVL.

The chain uses TRBV5-4 and TRBJ1-4, with a tentative D call TRBD1 (5 bases). The germline V and J ends were trimmed by 4 bases and 5 bases, with 15 bases remaining between them. The CDR3 is made up of 15 amino acids. Germline V CDR1 and CDR2: SGHNT, YYREEE (reference sequence). The CDR3 DNA reads TGTGCCAGCAGCCCCGAATCTGGACAAAATGAAAAACTGTTTTTT. Translating it yields CASSPESGQNEKLFF. The full variable domain, completed using reference TRBV5-4 and TRBJ1-4, is ETGVTQSPTHLIKTRGQQVTLRCSSQSGHNTVSWYQQALGQGPQFIFQYYREEENGRGNFPPRFSGLQFPNYSSELNVNALELDDSALYLCASSPESGQNEKLFFGSGTQLSVL.

This clone was counted a few times. The chain is built from TRBV6-5 and TRBJ1-1; 7 bases are shared with TRBD1. V gave up 6 bases and J gave up 4 bases; unmatched junction bases: 8. Germline lookup yields CDR1 MNHEY and CDR2 SVGAGI. The CDR3 runs to 14 residues. CDR3 residues: CASSAPQGITEAFF. As DNA, the CDR3 is TGTGCCAGCAGCGCCCCACAGGGGATCACTGAAGCTTTCTTT.

This clone was observed a few times. The chain is built from TRBV4-3 and TRBJ1-4; TRBD1 matches 8 bases. V trimming: 0 bases; J trimming: 12 bases; junction bases outside the gene matches: 9. This CDR3 is 15 amino acids long. The germline CDR1 and CDR2 sequences are LGHNA and YSLEER. This CDR3 reads CASSQEIGAQGELFF. The DNA of the CDR3 is TGCGCCAGCAGCCAAGAGATAGGAGCACAGGGGGAACTGTTTTTT.

The V call is TRBV7-8, the J call TRBJ1-1; weak D call: TRBD1 (6 bases). This CDR3 contains 11 residues. V was clipped by 6 bases and J by 8 bases, with 10 bases between them. Germline V gene sequence: CDR1 SGHVS, CDR2 FQNEAQ. DNA of the CDR3: TGTGCCAGCAGTACTGGGACAGAAGCTTTCTTT. The encoded protein is CASSTGTEAFF.

This clone was recorded only once. The V gene is TRBV6-5, the J gene TRBJ2-7; 8 bases agree with TRBD2. CDR3 length: 13 amino acids. From germline, CDR1 is MNHEY and CDR2 SVGAGI. With V trimmed by 6 bases and J by 6 bases, 7 bases remained unmatched. The CDR3 DNA sequence: TGTGCCAGCAGCCCGCTAGCGGGCCTCGAGCAGTACTTC. This encodes CASSPLAGLEQYF.

V and J are TRBV9 and TRBJ2-5; 8 nucleotides align to TRBD2. Germline values: CDR1 SGDLS, CDR2 YYNGEE. Losses at the gene ends were 0 bases for V and 4 bases for J; bases not matched to a gene: 11. CDR3 length: 17 residues. The CDR3 bases are TGTGCCAGCAGCGTAGAAGGGGCGGGAGGACGCGGAGAGACCCAGTACTTC. This gives the protein CASSVEGAGGRGETQYF.

The chain employs TRBV7-9 and TRBJ1-2, with no clear D. Trimming took 2 bases from V and 6 from J, leaving 7 bases between them. Germline V CDR1 and CDR2: SEHNR, FQNEAQ (reference sequence). The CDR3 runs 12 residues. As DNA, the CDR3 is TGTGCCAGCAGCTTATCGGCGGATGGCTACACCTTC. Its translation: CASSLSADGYTF.

The genes are TRBV6-1 and TRBJ2-5; the match to TRBD2 covers 12 bases. Trimming cost V 2 bases and J 0 bases; bases outside gene matches: 7. This CDR3 comprises 18 residues. In germline, CDR1 is MNHNS, CDR2 SASEGT. The CDR3 coding sequence is TGTGCCAGCAGTGAACGACTAGCGGGGGCCTTGTACCAAGAGACCCAGTACTTC. Protein product: CASSERLAGALYQETQYF.

As regards this clone: This CDR3 is also generated by other DNA sequences in the sample. The gene calls are TRBV5-1 and TRBJ1-1, with a tentative D call TRBD1 (6 bases). Germline CDR1 reads SGHRS; CDR2 reads YFSETQ. V lost 4 bases, J lost 3 bases, and 13 bases lay in between. CDR3 size: 14 residues. The CDR3 protein is CASSVQGGDTEAFF. CDR3 sequence (DNA): TGCGCCAGCAGCGTACAGGGTGGGGACACTGAAGCTTTCTTT.

The rearrangement links TRBV30 to TRBJ2-3; 12 positions agree with TRBD2. Germline CDR1 reads GTSNPN; CDR2 reads SVGIG (reference sequence). V shed 2 bases, J shed 5 bases, and the junction held 23 bases outside the gene matches. The CDR3 runs to 21 residues. The CDR3: CAWSFSRGLAGGPYGKDTQYF. For the CDR3, the DNA is TGTGCCTGGAGTTTTTCCCGTGGGCTAGCGGGAGGGCCTTATGGGAAAGATACGCAGTATTTT.

This chain joins TRBV25-1 and TRBJ2-7, with 8 nucleotides matching TRBD1. The ends lost 3 bases at V and 4 bases at J; junction bases unmatched: 8. The CDR3 length is 15 residues. Germline CDR1 reads MGHDK; CDR2 reads SYGVNS. The DNA for the CDR3 is TGTGCCAGCAGTGATTCCGGACAGGGACGGTACGAGCAGTACTTC. Its translation: CASSDSGQGRYEQYF.

V usage is TRBV5-6 and J usage is TRBJ2-1, with a possible D match to TRBD2 (5 bases). CDR3 length equals 15 residues. The V end lost 1 base, the J end lost 6 bases, and 14 bases lay between the germline ends. Germline loops: CDR1 SGHDT, CDR2 YYEEEE. The CDR3 region has the DNA TGTGCCAGCAGCTTGTATATGGACTTCCGCAATGAGCAGTTCTTC. Translating gives CASSLYMDFRNEQFF. Complete variable domain (other parts from reference TRBV5-6 and TRBJ2-1): DAGVTQSPTHLIKTRGQQVTLRCSPKSGHDTVSWYQQALGQGPQFIFQYYEEEERQRGNFPDRFSGHQFPNYSSELNVNALLLGDSALYLCASSLYMDFRNEQFFGPGTRLTVL.

The rearrangement joins TRBV19 to TRBJ1-5; D possibly corresponds to TRBD1 (5 bases). Deletions cut 6 bases from V and 0 bases from J, with 12 bases between. The CDR3 is 15 amino acids. Germline CDR1 is LNHDA and CDR2 is SQIVND (reference sequence). This CDR3 is CASSLTAYSNQPQHF. In DNA form, the CDR3 reads TGTGCCAGTAGCTTGACAGCATATAGCAATCAGCCCCAGCATTTT.